The clone carrying this T cell receptor beta chain was observed many times. Its target is unknown. The data belong to a study of breast tumors, draining lymph nodes, adjacent tissues. Whole-study findings and limits: That most tumor T cells come from lymph nodes remained unproven. Compared with lymph nodes, tumors were less diverse; compared with nontumor tissue, more. Luminal-like breast cancer showed significantly greater tumor-nontumor repertoire similarity than basal-like breast cancer did.

Samples came from axillary lymph nodes draining the breast cancer. Each CDR3 protein is one row after TCRdb ran MiXCR on the multiplex PCR reads. The sample yields 170,000 or so distinct CDR3 sequences, roughly a third seen once. The receptor was derived from a female donor with breast cancer. Some clones in this sample may be carry-over from other donors' samples. Material: axillary lymph node tissue.

Written as DNA, the CDR3 is TGTGCCAGCAGCCTGAGCCAGACTAGCGGAGCCTACAATGAGCAGTTCTTC. Translated: CASSLSQTSGAYNEQFF. The V call is TRBV7-9, the J call TRBJ2-1; 9 bases align to TRBD2. There are 17 residues in the CDR3. J was trimmed by 2 bases and V by 5 bases; bases with no gene match: 10. Germline V lookup: CDR1 SEHNR, CDR2 FQNEAQ (reference sequence). The full variable domain, its missing parts supplied by reference TRBV7-9 and TRBJ2-1, is DTGVSQNPRHKITKRGQNVTFRCDPISEHNRLYWYRQTLGQGPEFLTYFQNEAQLEKSRLLSDRFSAERPKGSFSTLEIQRTEQGDSAMYLCASSLSQTSGAYNEQFFGPGTRLTVL.